This entry features one T cell receptor beta chain sequence. What it recognizes is unknown. Trimming left V 3 bases short and J 0 bases short, with 12 bases between. Germline CDR1 MNHEY, CDR2 SMNVEV (reference sequence). This CDR3 contains 16 residues. The data derive from a study of CD4+ T cells in melanoma. Study-level findings and limits: Reportedly, melanoma neoantigen-specific CD4+ T cells showed varied differentiation states. CD8+ T cell, macrophage and B cell function reportedly correlated with neoantigen-specific CD4+ T cells.

Libraries were prepared by immunoSEQ multiplex PCR; TCRdb keeps only in-frame clonotypes and omits some of them. The sample has 52,000 or so clones, approximately 70% seen once; the top ten hold 4.5% to 5.5%. The receptor comes from a human donor with melanoma. The chain recombines TRBV27 with TRBJ1-3; D is ambiguous. The sequenced sample consisted of tumor tissue. CDR3 in amino acids: CASSFRQPPSGNTIYF. Here the CDR3 DNA reads TGTGCCAGCAGTTTCAGGCAGCCACCCTCTGGAAACACCATATATTTT.